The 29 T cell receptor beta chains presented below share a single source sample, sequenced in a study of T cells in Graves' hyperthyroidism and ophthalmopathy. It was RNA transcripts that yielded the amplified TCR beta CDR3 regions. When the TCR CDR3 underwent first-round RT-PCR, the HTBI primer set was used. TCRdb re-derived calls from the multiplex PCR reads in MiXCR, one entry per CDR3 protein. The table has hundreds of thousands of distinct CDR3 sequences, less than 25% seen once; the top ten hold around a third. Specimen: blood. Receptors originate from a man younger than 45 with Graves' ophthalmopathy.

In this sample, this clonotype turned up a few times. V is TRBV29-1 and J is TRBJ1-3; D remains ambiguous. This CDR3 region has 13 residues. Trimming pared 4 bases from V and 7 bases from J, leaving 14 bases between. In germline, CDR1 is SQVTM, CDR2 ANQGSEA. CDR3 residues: CSVALRFGNTIYF. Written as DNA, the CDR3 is TGCAGCGTTGCCCTCAGGTTTGGTAACACCATATATTTT.

The CDR3 DNA follows: TGTGCCAGCAGCTTAGCAGTAGCTAGCACAGATACGCAGTATTTT. As protein: CASSLAVASTDTQYF. The genes are TRBV7-2 and TRBJ2-3; no clear D gene. The V gene lost 0 bases and the J gene lost 0 bases, with 7 bases spanning the gap. This CDR3 is 15 amino acids long. Germline V gives CDR1 SGHTA, CDR2 FQGNSA. The whole variable domain, filled in from reference TRBV7-2 and TRBJ2-3, reads GAGVSQSPSNKVTEKGKDVELRCDPISGHTALYWYRQSLGQGLEFLIYFQGNSAPDKSGLPSDRFSAERTGGSVSTLTIQRTQQEDSAVYLCASSLAVASTDTQYFGPGTRLTVL.

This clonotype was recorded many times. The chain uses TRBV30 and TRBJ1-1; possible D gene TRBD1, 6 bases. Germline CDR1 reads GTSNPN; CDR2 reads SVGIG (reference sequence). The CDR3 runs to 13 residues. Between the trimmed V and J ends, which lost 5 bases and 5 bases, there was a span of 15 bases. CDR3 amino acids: CAWATGFETEAFF. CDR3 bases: TGTGCCTGGGCGACAGGTTTTGAGACTGAAGCTTTCTTT.

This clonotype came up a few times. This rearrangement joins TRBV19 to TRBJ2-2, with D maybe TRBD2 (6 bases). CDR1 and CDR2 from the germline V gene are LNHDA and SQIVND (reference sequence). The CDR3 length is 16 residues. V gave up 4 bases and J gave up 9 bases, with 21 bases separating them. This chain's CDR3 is CASSTPWWDWPRELFF. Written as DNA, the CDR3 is TGTGCCAGTAGTACTCCCTGGTGGGACTGGCCCCGGGAGCTGTTTTTT.

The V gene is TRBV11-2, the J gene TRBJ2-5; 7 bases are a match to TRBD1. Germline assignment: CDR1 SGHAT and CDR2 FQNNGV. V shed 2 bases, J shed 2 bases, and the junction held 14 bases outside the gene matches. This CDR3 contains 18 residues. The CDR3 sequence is CASSLSSGRQGRQETQYF. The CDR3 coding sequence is TGTGCCAGCAGCTTATCATCGGGCAGACAGGGCCGGCAAGAGACCCAGTACTTC.

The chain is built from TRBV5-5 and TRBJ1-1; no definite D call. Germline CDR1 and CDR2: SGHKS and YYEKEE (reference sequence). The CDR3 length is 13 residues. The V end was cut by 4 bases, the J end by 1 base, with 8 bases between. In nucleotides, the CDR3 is TGTGCCAGCAGCGTCGCACCGAACACTGAAGCTTTCTTT. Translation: CASSVAPNTEAFF.

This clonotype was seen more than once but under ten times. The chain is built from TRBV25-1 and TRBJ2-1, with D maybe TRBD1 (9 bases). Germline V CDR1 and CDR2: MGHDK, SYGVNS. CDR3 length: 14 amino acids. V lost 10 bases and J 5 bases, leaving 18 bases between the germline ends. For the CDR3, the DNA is TGTGCCACCGGGGGGGGACAGGGTCACAATGAGCAGTTCTTC. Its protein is CATGGGQGHNEQFF.

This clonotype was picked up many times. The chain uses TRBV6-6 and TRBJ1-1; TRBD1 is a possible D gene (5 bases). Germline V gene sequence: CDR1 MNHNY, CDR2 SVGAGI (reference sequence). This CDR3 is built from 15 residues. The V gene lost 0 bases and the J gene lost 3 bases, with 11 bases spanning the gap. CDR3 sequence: CASSYSNQGDTEAFF. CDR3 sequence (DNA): TGTGCCAGCAGTTACTCGAACCAGGGTGACACTGAAGCTTTCTTT.

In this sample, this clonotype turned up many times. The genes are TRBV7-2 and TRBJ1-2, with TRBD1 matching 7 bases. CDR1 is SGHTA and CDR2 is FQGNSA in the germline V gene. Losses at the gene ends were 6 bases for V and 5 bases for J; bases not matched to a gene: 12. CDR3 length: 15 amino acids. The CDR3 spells CASRSGLGQEYGYTF. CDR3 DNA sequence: TGTGCCAGCAGATCGGGCCTCGGACAGGAGTATGGCTACACCTTC.

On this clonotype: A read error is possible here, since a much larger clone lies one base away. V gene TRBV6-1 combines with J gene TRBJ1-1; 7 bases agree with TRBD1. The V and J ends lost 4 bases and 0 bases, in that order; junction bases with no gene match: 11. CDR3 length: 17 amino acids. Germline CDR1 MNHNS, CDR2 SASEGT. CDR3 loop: CASSGRGQSIMNTEAFF. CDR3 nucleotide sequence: TGTGCCAGCAGTGGGAGGGGACAGTCTATCATGAACACTGAAGCTTTCTTT.

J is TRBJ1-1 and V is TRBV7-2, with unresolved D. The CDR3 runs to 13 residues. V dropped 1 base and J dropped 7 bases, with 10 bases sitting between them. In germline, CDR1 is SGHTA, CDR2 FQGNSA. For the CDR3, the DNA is TGTGCCAGCAGCTTAGTTGTCCGCGGTGAAGCTTTCTTT. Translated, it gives CASSLVVRGEAFF.

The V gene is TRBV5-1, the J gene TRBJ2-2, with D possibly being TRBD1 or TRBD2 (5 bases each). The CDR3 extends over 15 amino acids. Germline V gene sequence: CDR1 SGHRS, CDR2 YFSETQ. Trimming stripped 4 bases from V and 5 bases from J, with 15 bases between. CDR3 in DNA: TGCGCCAGCAGCCCGGGACCCGCCCTTACCGGGGAGCTGTTTTTT. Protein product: CASSPGPALTGELFF.

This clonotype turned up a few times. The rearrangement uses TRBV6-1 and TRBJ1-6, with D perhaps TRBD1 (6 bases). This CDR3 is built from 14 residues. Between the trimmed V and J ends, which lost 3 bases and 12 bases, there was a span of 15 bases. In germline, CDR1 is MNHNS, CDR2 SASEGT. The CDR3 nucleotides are TGTGCCAGCAGTGATGTGCCAGGGGTTAGACCCCTCCACTTT. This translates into CASSDVPGVRPLHF.

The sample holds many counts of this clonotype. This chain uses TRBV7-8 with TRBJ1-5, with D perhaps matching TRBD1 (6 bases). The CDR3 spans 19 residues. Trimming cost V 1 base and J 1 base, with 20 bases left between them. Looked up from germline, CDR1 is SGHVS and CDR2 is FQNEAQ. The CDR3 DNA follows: TGTGCCAGCAGCTTAGGCGGCAGCGCGGGGGCTCGGAGCAATCAGCCCCAGCATTTT. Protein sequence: CASSLGGSAGARSNQPQHF. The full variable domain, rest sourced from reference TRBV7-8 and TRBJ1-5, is GAGVSQSPRYKVAKRGQDVALRCDPISGHVSLFWYQQALGQGPEFLTYFQNEAQLDKSGLPSDRFFAERPEGSVSTLKIQRTQQEDSAVYLCASSLGGSAGARSNQPQHFGDGTRLSIL.

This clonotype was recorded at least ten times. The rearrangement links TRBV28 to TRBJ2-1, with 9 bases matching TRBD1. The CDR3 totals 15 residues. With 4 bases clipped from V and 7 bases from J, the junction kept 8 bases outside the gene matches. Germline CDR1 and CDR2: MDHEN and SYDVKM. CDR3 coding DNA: TGTGCCAGCAGTTCTCGGGGACAGGGAGTGAATGAGCAGTTCTTC. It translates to CASSSRGQGVNEQFF.

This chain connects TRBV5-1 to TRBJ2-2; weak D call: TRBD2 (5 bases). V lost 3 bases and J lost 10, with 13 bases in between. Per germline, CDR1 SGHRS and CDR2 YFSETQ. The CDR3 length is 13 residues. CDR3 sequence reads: CASSSEGLAELFF. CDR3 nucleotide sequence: TGCGCCAGCAGCTCGGAAGGGCTAGCGGAGCTGTTTTTT.

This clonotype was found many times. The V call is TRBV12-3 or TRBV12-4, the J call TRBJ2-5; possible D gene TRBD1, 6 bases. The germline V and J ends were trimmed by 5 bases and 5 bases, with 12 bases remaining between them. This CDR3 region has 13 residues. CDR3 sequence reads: CASSRNREETQYF. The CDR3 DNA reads TGTGCCAGCAGTCGGAACAGGGAGGAGACCCAGTACTTC.

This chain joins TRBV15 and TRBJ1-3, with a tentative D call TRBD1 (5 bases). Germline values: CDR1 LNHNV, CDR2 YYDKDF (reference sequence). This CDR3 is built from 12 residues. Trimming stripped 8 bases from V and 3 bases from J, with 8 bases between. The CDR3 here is CATEGDGNTIYF. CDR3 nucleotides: TGTGCCACCGAAGGGGATGGAAACACCATATATTTT.

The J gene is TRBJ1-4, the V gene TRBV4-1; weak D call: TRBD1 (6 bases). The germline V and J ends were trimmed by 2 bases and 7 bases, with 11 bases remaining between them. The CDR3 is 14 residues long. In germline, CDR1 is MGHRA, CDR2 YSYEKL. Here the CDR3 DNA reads TGCGCCAGCAGCCAACTAACAGGGCTTGAAAAACTGTTTTTT. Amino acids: CASSQLTGLEKLFF.

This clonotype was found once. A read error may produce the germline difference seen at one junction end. For the CDR3, the DNA is TGTGCCACCAGCTTCCCGGGACTAACGGGAGTGGCTACGCGGTATTTT. Translated: CATSFPGLTGVATRYF. This sequence joins TRBV24-1 and TRBJ2-3; 7 bases agree with TRBD2. The germline V gene encodes CDR1 KGHDR and CDR2 SFDVKD. The CDR3 is made up of 16 amino acids.

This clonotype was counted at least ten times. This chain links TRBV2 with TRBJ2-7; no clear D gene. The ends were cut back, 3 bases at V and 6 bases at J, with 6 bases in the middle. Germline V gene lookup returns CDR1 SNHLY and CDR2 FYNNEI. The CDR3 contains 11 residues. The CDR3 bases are TGTGCCAGCAGTGATCGGGCCGAGCAGTACTTC. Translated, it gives CASSDRAEQYF.

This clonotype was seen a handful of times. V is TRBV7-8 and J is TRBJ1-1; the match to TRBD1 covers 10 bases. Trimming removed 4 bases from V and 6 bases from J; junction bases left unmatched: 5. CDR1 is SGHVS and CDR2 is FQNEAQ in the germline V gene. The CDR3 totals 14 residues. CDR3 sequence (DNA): TGTGCCAGCAGCTCCCGGGACAGGGGTCCTGAAGCTTTCTTT. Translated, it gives CASSSRDRGPEAFF.

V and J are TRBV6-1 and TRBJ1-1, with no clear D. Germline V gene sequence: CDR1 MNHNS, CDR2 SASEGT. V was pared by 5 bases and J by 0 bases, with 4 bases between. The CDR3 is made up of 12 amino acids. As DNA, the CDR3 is TGTGCCAGCAGTTCCATGAACACTGAAGCTTTCTTT. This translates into CASSSMNTEAFF.

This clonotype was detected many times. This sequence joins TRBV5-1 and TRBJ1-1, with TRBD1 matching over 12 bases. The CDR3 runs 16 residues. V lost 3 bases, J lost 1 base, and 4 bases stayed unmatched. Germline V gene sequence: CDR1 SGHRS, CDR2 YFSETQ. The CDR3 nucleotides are TGCGCCAGCAGCTGGGGGGGACAGGGGGCGAACACTGAAGCTTTCTTT. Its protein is CASSWGGQGANTEAFF.

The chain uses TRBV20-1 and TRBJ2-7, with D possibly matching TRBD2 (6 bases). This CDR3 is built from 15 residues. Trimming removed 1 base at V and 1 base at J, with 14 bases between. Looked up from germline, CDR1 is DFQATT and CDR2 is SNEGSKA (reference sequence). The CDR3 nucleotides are TGCAGTGCTAGAGTTAAGGTAGCGGTGTCCTACGAGCAGTACTTC. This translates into CSARVKVAVSYEQYF.

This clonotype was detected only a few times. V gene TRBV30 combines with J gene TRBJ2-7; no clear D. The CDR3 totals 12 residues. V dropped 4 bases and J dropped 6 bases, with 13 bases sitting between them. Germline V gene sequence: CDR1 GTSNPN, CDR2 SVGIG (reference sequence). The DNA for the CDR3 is TGTGCCTGGACCACGTTTGTGGGCGAGCAGTACTTC. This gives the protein CAWTTFVGEQYF.

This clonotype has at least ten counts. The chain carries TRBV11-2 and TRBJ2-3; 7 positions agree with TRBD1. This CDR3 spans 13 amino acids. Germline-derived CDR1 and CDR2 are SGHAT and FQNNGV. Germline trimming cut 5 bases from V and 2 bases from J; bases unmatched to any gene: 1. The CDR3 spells CASSQGVTDTQYF. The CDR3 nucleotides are TGTGCCAGCAGCCAGGGGGTCACAGATACGCAGTATTTT.

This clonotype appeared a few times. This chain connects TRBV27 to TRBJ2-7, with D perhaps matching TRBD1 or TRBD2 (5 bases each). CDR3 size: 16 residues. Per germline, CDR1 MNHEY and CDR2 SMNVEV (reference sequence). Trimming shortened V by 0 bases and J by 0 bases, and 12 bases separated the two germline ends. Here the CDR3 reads CASSLSGDPSSYEQYF. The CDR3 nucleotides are TGTGCCAGCAGTTTATCCGGGGACCCGAGCTCCTACGAGCAGTACTTC.

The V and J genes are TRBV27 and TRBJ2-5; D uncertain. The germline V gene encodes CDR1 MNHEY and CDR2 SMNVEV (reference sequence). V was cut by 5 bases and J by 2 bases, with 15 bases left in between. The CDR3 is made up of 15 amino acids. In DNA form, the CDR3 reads TGTGCCAGCAGTCCCGTCCCCCGGAGACAAGAGACCCAGTACTTC. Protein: CASSPVPRRQETQYF.